This TCR beta chain was sequenced for a study of blood T cell repertoires in COVID-19. Across the study: PBMCs, B-cell-depleted T cells, or T cells provided the cDNA or gDNA that made up the material.

Data came from immunoSEQ multiplex PCR; TCRdb stores just in-frame clones and leaves some out. The repertoire includes roughly 100,000 clones, about 85% of them detected once, and around 5.3% sits in the top ten. The CDR3 consists of 13 residues. Trimming took 7 bases from V and 5 from J; bases not matched to a gene: 6. The V and J genes are TRBV12-3 or TRBV12-4 and TRBJ2-5, with 8 nucleotides matching TRBD1. The source of this sequence is a woman between 50 and 59 years old with COVID-19, enrolled during active disease. The sequenced material came from peripheral blood. The chain's CDR3 is CASKKTGVETQYF. The CDR3 DNA sequence: TGTGCCAGCAAAAAGACAGGGGTTGAGACCCAGTACTTC.